This entry concerns a single T cell receptor (beta chain). The target antigen is unknown. V was trimmed by 4 bases and J by 0 bases, leaving 10 bases between them. Germline CDR1 MNHEY, CDR2 SMNVEV (reference sequence). The CDR3 covers 15 residues. This entry is derived from a study of T cell responses to AZD1222 COVID-19 vaccine. Study in general: Second-dose groups at about 4 or about 12 weeks were pooled. General study points: Most donors were white British and more were female, and clonal diversity was possibly underestimated. It was only after the peak T cell response that any repertoires were sampled.

Produced via immunoSEQ multiplex PCR; TCRdb's table is partial and in-frame only. The table records 95,000 to 150,000 clones, more than 85% of them present only once. The sequence was obtained from an adult in good health. This specimen consisted of peripheral blood, obtained on day 0 of AZD1222 vaccination. The gene calls are TRBV27 and TRBJ2-1; tentative D call: TRBD2 (5 bases). Here the CDR3 reads CASSWTGSSYNEQFF. Written as DNA, the CDR3 is TGTGCCAGCAGTTGGACTGGGAGCTCCTACAATGAGCAGTTCTTC.